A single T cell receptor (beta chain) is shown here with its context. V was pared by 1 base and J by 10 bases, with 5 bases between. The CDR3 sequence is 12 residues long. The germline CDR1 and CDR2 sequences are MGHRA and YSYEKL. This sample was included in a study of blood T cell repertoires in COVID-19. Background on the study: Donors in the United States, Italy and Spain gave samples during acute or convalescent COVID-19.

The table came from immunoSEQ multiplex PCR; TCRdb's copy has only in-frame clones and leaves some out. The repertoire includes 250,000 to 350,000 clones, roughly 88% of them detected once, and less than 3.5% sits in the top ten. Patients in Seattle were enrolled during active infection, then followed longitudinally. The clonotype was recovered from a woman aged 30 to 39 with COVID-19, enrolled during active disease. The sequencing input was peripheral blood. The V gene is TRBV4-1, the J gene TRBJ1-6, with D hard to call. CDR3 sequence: CASSQVYSPLHF. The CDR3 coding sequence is TGCGCCAGCAGCCAAGTCTACTCACCCCTCCACTTT.